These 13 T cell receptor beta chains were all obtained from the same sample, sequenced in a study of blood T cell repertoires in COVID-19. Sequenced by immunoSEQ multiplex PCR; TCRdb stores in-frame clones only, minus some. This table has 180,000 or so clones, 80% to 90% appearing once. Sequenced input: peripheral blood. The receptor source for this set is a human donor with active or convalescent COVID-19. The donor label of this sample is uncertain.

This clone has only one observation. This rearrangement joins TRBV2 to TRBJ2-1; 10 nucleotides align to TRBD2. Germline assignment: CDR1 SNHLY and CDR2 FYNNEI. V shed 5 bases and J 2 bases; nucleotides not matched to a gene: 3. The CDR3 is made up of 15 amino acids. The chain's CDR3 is CASSRTSGTYNEQFF. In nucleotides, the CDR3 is TGTGCCAGCAGTCGGACTAGCGGAACCTACAATGAGCAGTTCTTC. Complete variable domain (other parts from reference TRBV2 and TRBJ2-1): EPEVTQTPSHQVTQMGQEVILRCVPISNHLYFYWYRQILGQKVEFLVSFYNNEISEKSEIFDDQFSVERPDGSNFTLKIRSTKLEDSAMYFCASSRTSGTYNEQFFGPGTRLTVL.

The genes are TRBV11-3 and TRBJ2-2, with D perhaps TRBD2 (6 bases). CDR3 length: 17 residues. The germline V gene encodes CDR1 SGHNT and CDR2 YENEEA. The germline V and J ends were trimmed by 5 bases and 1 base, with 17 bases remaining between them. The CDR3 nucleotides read TGTGCCAGCAGCCCACGGGACTTGATCTTGAACACCGGGGAGCTGTTTTTT. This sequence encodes CASSPRDLILNTGELFF.

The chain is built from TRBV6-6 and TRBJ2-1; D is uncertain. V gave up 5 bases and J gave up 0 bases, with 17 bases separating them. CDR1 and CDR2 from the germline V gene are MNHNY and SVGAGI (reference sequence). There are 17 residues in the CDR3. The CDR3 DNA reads TGTGCCAGCAGTCCCTCGTCCCGTCTGAGCTCCTACAATGAGCAGTTCTTC. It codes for CASSPSSRLSSYNEQFF.

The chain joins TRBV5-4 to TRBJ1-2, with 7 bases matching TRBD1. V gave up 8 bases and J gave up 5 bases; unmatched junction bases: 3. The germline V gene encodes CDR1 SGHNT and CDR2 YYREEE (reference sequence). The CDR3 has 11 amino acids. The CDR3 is CASQGVYGYTF. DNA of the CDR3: TGTGCCAGTCAGGGGGTTTATGGCTACACCTTC.

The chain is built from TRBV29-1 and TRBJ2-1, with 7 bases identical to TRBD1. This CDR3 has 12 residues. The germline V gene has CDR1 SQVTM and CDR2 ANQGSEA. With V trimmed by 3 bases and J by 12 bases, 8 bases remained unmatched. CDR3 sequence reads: CSVERQGIPQFF. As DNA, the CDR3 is TGCAGCGTTGAGAGACAGGGAATCCCGCAGTTCTTC.

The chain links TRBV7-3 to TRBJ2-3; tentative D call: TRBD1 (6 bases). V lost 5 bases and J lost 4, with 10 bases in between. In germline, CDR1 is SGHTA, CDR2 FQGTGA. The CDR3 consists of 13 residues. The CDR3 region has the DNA TGTGCCAGCAGCCGGGGACAAGCAGATACGCAGTATTTT. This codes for CASSRGQADTQYF.

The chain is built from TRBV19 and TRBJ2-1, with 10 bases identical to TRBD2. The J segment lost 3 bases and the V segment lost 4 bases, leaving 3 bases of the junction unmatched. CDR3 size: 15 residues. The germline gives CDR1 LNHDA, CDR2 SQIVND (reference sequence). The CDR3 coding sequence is TGTGCCAGTAGTACTCCTAGCGGGGGCTACAATGAGCAGTTCTTC. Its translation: CASSTPSGGYNEQFF.

Here the CDR3 reads CASSPGTGDQPQHF. CDR3 nucleotide sequence: TGTGCCAGCAGTCCCGGGACAGGGGATCAGCCCCAGCATTTT. The rearrangement joins TRBV11-2 to TRBJ1-5; TRBD1 matches at 10 bases. Germline CDR1 reads SGHAT; CDR2 reads FQNNGV. The CDR3 runs 14 residues. The ends lost 6 bases at V and 5 bases at J; junction bases unmatched: 4.

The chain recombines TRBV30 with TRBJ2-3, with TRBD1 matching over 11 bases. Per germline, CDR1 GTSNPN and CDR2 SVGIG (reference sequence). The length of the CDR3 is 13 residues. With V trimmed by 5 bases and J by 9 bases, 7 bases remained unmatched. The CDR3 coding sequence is TGTGCCTGGGGACAGGGGGCGGTAAACACGCAGTATTTT. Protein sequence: CAWGQGAVNTQYF. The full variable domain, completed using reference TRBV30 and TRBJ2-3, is SQTIHQWPATLVQPVGSPLSLECTVEGTSNPNLYWYRQAAGRGLQLLFYSVGIGQISSEVPQNLSASRPQDRQFILSSKKLLLSDSGFYLCAWGQGAVNTQYFGPGTRLTVL.

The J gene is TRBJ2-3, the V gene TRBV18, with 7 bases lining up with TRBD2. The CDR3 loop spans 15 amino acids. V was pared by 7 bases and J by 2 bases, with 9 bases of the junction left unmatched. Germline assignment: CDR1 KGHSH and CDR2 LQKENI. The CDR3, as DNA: TGTGCCAGCTTCACCCGAGCGGGGAACACAGATACGCAGTATTTT. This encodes CASFTRAGNTDTQYF.

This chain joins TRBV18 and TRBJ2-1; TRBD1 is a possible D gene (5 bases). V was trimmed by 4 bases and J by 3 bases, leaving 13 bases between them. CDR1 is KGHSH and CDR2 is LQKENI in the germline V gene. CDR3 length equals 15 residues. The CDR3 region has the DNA TGTGCCAGCTCACTCAGGCAGGGTTACTACAATGAGCAGTTCTTC. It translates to CASSLRQGYYNEQFF. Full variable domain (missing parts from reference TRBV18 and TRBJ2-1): NAGVMQNPRHLVRRRGQEARLRCSPMKGHSHVYWYRQLPEEGLKFMVYLQKENIIDESGMPKERFSAEFPKEGPSILRIQQVVRGDSAAYFCASSLRQGYYNEQFFGPGTRLTVL.

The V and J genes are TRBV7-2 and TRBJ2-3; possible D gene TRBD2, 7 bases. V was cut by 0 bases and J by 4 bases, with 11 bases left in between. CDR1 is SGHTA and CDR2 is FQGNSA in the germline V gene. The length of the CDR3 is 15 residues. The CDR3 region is CASSLAGGPADTQYF. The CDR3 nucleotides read TGTGCCAGCAGCTTAGCGGGGGGGCCGGCAGATACGCAGTATTTT.

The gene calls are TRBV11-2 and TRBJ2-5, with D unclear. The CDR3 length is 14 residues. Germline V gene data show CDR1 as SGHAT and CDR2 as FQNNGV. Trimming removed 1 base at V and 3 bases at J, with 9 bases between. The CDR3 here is CASSLATFKETQYF. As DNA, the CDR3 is TGTGCCAGCAGCTTAGCGACTTTTAAAGAGACCCAGTACTTC.